This T cell receptor beta chain was observed in a study of T cell changes during pregnancy in multiple sclerosis. The protocol was immunoSEQ multiplex PCR, while the TCRdb copy is restricted to in-frame clones and leaves out a portion. Of tens of thousands of clones listed, 91% are singletons. V shed 1 base and J shed 1 base, with 10 bases lying between them. Germline lookup yields CDR1 KGHSH and CDR2 LQKENI. The length of the CDR3 is 15 residues. The material was peripheral blood, obtained after pregnancy. The sequence came from a female donor in good health, enrolled as a control in a pregnancy study. The chain couples TRBV18 to TRBJ1-1; a weak D match, TRBD1 (5 bases). The CDR3 protein is CASSPRSTANTEAFF. The CDR3, as DNA: TGTGCCAGCTCACCACGGTCGACAGCGAACACTGAAGCTTTCTTT.